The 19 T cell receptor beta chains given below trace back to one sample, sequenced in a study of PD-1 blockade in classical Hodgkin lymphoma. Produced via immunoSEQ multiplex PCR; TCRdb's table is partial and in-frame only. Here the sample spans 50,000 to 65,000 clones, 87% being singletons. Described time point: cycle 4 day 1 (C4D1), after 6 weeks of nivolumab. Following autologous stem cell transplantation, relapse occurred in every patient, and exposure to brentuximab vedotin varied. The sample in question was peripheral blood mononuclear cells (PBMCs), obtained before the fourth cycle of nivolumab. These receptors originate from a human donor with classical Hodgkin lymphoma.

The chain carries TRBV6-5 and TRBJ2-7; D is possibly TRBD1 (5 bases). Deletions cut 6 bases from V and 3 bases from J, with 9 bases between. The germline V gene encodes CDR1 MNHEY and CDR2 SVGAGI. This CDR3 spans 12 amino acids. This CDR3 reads CASSTTGYEQYF. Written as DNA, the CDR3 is TGTGCCAGCAGCACCACAGGCTACGAGCAGTACTTC.

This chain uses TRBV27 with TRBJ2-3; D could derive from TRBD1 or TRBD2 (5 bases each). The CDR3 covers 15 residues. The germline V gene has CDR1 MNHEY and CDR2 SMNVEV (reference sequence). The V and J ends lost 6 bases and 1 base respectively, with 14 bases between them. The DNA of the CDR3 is TGTGCCAGCAGCGTCTGGGGGTCGGGCACAGATACGCAGTATTTT. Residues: CASSVWGSGTDTQYF.

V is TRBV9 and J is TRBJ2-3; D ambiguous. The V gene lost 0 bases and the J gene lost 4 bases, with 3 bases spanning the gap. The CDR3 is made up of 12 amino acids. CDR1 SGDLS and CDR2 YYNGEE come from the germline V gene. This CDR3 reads CASSVAADTQYF. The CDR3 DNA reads TGTGCCAGCAGCGTAGCGGCAGATACGCAGTATTTT.

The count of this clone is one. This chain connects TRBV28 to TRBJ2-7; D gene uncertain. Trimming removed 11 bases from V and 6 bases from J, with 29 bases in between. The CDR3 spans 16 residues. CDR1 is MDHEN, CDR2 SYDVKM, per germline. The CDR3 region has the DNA TGTGCCCGGCGGATTAGGTCCCAAAGGCCAACCCCCGAGCAGTACTTC. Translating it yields CARRIRSQRPTPEQYF.

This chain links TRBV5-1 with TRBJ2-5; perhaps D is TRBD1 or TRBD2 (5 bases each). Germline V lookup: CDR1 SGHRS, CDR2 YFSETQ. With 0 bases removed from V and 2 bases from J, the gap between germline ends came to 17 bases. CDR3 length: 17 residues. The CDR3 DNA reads TGCGCCAGCAGCTTGGCCGGTGGGGGATGGGGGCAAGAGACCCAGTACTTC. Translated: CASSLAGGGWGQETQYF.

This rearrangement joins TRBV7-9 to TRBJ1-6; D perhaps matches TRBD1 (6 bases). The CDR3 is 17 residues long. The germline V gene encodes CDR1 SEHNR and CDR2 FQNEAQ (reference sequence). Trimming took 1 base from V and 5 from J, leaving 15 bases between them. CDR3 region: CASSLGGSGANNSPLHF. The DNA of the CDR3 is TGTGCCAGCAGCTTAGGCGGCTCGGGGGCGAATAATTCACCCCTCCACTTT.

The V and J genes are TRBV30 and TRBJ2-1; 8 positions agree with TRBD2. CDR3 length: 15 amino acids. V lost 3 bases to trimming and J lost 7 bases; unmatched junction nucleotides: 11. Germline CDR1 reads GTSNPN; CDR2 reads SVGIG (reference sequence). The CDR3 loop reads CAWSDIGGASNEQFF. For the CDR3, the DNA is TGTGCCTGGAGCGATATCGGGGGGGCATCAAATGAGCAGTTCTTC.

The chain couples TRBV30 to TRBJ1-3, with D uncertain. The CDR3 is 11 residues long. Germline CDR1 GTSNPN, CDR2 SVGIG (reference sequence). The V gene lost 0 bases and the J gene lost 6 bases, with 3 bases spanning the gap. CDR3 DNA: TGTGCCTGGAGTGTATCAAACACCATATATTTT. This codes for CAWSVSNTIYF.

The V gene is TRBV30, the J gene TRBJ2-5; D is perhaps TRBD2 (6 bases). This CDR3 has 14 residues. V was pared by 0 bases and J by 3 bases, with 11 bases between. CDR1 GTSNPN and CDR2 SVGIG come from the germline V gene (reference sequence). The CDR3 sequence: CAWSVLGGEETQYF. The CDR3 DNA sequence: TGTGCCTGGAGTGTACTCGGGGGTGAAGAGACCCAGTACTTC.

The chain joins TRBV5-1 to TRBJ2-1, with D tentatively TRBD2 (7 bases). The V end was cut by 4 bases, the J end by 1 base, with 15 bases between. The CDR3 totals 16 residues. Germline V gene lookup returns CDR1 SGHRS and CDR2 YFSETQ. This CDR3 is CASSPGASGSYNEQFF. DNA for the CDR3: TGCGCCAGCAGCCCGGGGGCTAGCGGATCCTACAATGAGCAGTTCTTC.

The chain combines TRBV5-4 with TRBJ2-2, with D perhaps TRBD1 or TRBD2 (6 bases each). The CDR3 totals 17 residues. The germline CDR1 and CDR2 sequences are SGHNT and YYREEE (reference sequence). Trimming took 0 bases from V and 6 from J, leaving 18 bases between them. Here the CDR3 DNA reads TGTGCCAGCAGCTTGGGGTGGGGGGCGGCTGGTTCCGGGGAGCTGTTTTTT. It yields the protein CASSLGWGAAGSGELFF.

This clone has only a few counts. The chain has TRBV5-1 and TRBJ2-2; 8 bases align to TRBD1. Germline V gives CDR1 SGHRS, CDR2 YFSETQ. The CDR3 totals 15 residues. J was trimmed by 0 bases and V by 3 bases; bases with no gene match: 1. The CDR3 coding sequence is TGCGCCAGCAGCTGGACAGGGCCGAACACCGGGGAGCTGTTTTTT. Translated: CASSWTGPNTGELFF.

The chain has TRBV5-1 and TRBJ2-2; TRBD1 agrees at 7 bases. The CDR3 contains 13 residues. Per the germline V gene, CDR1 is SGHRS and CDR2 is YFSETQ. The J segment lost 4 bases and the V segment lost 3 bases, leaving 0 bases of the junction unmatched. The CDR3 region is CASSSGGTGELFF. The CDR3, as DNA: TGCGCCAGCAGCTCAGGGGGCACCGGGGAGCTGTTTTTT.

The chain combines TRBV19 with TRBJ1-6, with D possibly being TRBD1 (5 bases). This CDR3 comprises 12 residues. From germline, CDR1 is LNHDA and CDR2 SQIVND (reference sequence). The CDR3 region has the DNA TGTGCGGGGGGACCCGCGGGTTCACCCCTCCACTTT. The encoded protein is CAGGPAGSPLHF.

CDR3 sequence (DNA): TGTGCCAGCAGAAGCCTTGGACAGAACACTGAAGCTTTCTTT. It translates to CASRSLGQNTEAFF. V is TRBV6-6 and J is TRBJ1-1; the D gene is possibly TRBD1 (5 bases). Germline loops: CDR1 MNHNY, CDR2 SVGAGI (reference sequence). The V end was cut by 6 bases, the J end by 1 base, with 12 bases between. The CDR3 is 14 amino acids.

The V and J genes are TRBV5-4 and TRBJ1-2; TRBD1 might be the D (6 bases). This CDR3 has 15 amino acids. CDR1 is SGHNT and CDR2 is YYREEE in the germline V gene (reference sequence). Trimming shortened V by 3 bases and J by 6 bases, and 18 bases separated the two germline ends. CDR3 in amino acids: CASSSDAGGVNGYTF. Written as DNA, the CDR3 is TGTGCCAGCAGCTCGGACGCGGGGGGCGTCAATGGCTACACCTTC.

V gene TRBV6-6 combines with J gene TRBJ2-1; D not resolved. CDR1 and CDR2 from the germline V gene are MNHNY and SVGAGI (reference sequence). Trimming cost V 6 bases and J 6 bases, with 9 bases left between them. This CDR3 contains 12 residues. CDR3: CASSQNLNEQFF. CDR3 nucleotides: TGTGCCAGCAGCCAGAATCTCAATGAGCAGTTCTTC.

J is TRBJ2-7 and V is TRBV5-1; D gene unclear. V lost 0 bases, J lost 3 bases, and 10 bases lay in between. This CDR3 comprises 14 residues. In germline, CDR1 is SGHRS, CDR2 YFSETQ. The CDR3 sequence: CASSLGAVVYEQYF. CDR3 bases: TGCGCCAGCAGCTTGGGGGCGGTAGTCTACGAGCAGTACTTC.

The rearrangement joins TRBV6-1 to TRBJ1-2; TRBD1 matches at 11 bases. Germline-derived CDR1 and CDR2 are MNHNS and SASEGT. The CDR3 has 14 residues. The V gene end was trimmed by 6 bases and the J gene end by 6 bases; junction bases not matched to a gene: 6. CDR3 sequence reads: CASSRDRGWDGYTF. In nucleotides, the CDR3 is TGTGCCAGCAGCCGGGACAGGGGGTGGGATGGCTACACCTTC.